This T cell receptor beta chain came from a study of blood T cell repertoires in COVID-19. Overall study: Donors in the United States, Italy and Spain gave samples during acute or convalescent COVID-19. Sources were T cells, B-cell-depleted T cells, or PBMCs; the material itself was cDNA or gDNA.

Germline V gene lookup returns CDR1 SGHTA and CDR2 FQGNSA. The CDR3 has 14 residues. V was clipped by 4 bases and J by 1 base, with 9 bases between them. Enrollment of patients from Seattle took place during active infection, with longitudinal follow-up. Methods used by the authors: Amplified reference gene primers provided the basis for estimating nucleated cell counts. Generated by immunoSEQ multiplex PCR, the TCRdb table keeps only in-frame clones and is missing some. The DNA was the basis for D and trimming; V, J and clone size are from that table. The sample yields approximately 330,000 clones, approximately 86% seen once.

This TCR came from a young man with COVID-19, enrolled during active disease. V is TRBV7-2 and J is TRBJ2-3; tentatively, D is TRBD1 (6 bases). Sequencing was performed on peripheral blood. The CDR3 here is CASSSGQRTDTQYF. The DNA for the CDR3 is TGTGCCAGCAGCTCCGGACAGCGCACAGATACGCAGTATTTT.